These 27 T cell receptor beta chains were sequenced from one sample in a study of T cells in Graves' hyperthyroidism and ophthalmopathy. TCR beta CDR3 regions were amplified from RNA transcripts. TCR CDR3 underwent first-round RT-PCR with the HTBI primer set. TCRdb used MiXCR to reprocess the multiplex PCR reads, holding one entry per CDR3 protein. Of fewer than 550,000 distinct CDR3 sequences detected, around 22% appear once; the ten largest clones hold approximately 10%. Material: blood. Source of these receptors: a woman aged 25 to 45 with Graves' ophthalmopathy.

There are many counts of this clonotype. The gene calls are TRBV6-2 or TRBV6-3 and TRBJ2-7; TRBD2 matches 7 bases. The CDR3 is made up of 14 amino acids. Germline CDR1 MNHEY, CDR2 SVGEGT. V lost 6 bases, J lost 6 bases, and 11 bases stayed unmatched. The CDR3 reads CASSDSSGLGEQYF. DNA of the CDR3: TGTGCCAGCAGCGATTCTAGCGGACTGGGCGAGCAGTACTTC.

The chain is built from TRBV6-2 or TRBV6-3 and TRBJ1-1, with 10 bases matching TRBD1. V lost 2 bases, J lost 1 base, and 16 bases stayed unmatched. Per the germline V gene, CDR1 is MNHEY and CDR2 is SVGEGT. The length of the CDR3 is 20 residues. CDR3 DNA: TGTGCCAGCAGTTACGAAAGGTTCCCTCCGGGACAGGGGCCGAACACTGAAGCTTTCTTT. Translation gives CASSYERFPPGQGPNTEAFF.

This clonotype was recorded a few times. The V call is TRBV20-1, the J call TRBJ1-5; D uncertain. Germline V gene sequence: CDR1 DFQATT, CDR2 SNEGSKA (reference sequence). V lost 3 bases, J lost 5 bases, and 14 bases lay in between. The CDR3 sequence is 14 residues long. CDR3 DNA sequence: TGCAGTGCTAGTGGGCCCGGCCCCTATCAGCCCCAGCATTTT. Translating it yields CSASGPGPYQPQHF.

This clonotype was seen ten or more times. V usage is TRBV2 and J usage is TRBJ1-6; D is uncertain. Trimming took off 0 bases at V and 12 bases at J, with 12 bases between the two ends. Germline V lookup: CDR1 SNHLY, CDR2 FYNNEI. CDR3 size: 14 residues. In DNA form, the CDR3 reads TGTGCCAGCAGTGAAGCTTCCCTTGTTCGACCCCTCCACTTT. Translating it yields CASSEASLVRPLHF.

The CDR3 DNA reads TGCGCCAGCAGCCAAGAGGTTTTCCTGGGCGAGCAGTACTTC. It is translated as CASSQEVFLGEQYF. V is TRBV4-1 and J is TRBJ2-7; no clear D. Germline V CDR1 and CDR2: MGHRA, YSYEKL. The CDR3 totals 14 residues. V was pared by 0 bases and J by 6 bases, with 12 bases between.

This clonotype occurred many times. The chain joins TRBV4-1 to TRBJ2-5; 7 nucleotides match TRBD1. This CDR3 region has 15 residues. The germline CDR1 and CDR2 sequences are MGHRA and YSYEKL. V shed 4 bases and J 2 bases; nucleotides not matched to a gene: 7. Here the CDR3 DNA reads TGCGCCAGCAGCCGCCCCGGCAGGGGGCAAGAGACCCAGTACTTC. Residues: CASSRPGRGQETQYF.

On this clonotype: One end of the junction fails to match germline, which may point to a read error. The chain employs TRBV4-2 and TRBJ2-7; D might be TRBD1 or TRBD2, each matching 5 bases. The CDR3 is 15 amino acids. The germline V gene encodes CDR1 LGHNA and CDR2 YNFKEQ. CDR3: CASSQEEGPSYEQYF. In DNA form, the CDR3 reads TGTGCCAGCAGTCAAGAAGAGGGGCCTTCCTACGAGCAGTACTTC.

In its sample, this clonotype was seen many times. The chain recombines TRBV20-1 with TRBJ1-1; D unclear. The CDR3 length is 11 residues. CDR1 and CDR2 (germline): DFQATT, SNEGSKA (reference sequence). V was shortened by 6 bases and J by 4 bases, with 9 bases between the two germline ends. In DNA, the CDR3 is TGCAGTGCCATGGACCTCACTGAAGCTTTCTTT. Protein sequence: CSAMDLTEAFF.

This clonotype was seen ten or more times. J is TRBJ2-7 and V is TRBV29-1, with 11 bases lining up with TRBD1. CDR3 length equals 14 residues. Germline CDR1 SQVTM, CDR2 ANQGSEA. The junction had 9 bases not matched to a gene; V was cut back by 6 bases and J by 5 bases. The CDR3 sequence: CSVGQGALLHEQYF. The CDR3 coding sequence is TGCAGCGTCGGACAGGGGGCCCTTCTCCACGAGCAGTACTTC.

This clonotype was seen repeatedly, ten times or more. CDR3 amino acids: CASSTSGIPPDTQYF. DNA for the CDR3: TGTGCCAGCAGTACTAGCGGGATCCCGCCAGATACGCAGTATTTT. V and J are TRBV6-2 or TRBV6-3 and TRBJ2-3; 10 bases map to TRBD2. The CDR3 length is 15 residues. Germline CDR1 is MNHEY and CDR2 is SVGEGT. Losses at the gene ends were 5 bases for V and 4 bases for J; bases not matched to a gene: 6.

This clonotype was observed at least ten times. The chain combines TRBV18 with TRBJ1-3; D remains unclear. The CDR3 runs 14 residues. In germline, CDR1 is KGHSH, CDR2 LQKENI. V was shortened by 5 bases and J by 8 bases, with 16 bases between the two germline ends. The CDR3 region has the DNA TGTGCCAGCTCAGGCGCTTTGACCGGCGACACCATATATTTT. Translation gives CASSGALTGDTIYF.

J is TRBJ1-1 and V is TRBV12-5; no clear D. Trimming took 0 bases from V and 0 from J, leaving 17 bases between them. The germline CDR1 and CDR2 sequences are LGHNT and FRNRAP. This CDR3 has 18 amino acids. The CDR3 protein is CASGLVSGERIMNTEAFF. CDR3 DNA: TGTGCTAGTGGTTTGGTAAGTGGGGAGAGGATTATGAACACTGAAGCTTTCTTT.

This clonotype was seen a handful of times. The chain links TRBV20-1 to TRBJ2-5; weak D call: TRBD2 (7 bases). There are 12 residues in the CDR3. Trimming pared 5 bases from V and 5 bases from J, leaving 12 bases between. Germline CDR1 DFQATT, CDR2 SNEGSKA (reference sequence). In DNA form, the CDR3 reads TGCAGTGCTTCTCCGGGGGGCGAGACCCAGTACTTC. This sequence encodes CSASPGGETQYF.

This clonotype appeared many times. The chain joins TRBV6-1 to TRBJ2-5; TRBD2 matches at 9 bases. Germline assignment: CDR1 MNHNS and CDR2 SASEGT. The ends lost 1 base at V and 2 bases at J; junction bases unmatched: 11. The CDR3 consists of 18 residues. As DNA, the CDR3 is TGTGCCAGCAGTGAAGGTTTTGGTGCGGGGGGGCTTCAAGAGACCCAGTACTTC. Translation gives CASSEGFGAGGLQETQYF.

The chain recombines TRBV19 with TRBJ2-5; the D is unclear. V lost 3 bases and J lost 2, with 10 bases in between. In germline, CDR1 is LNHDA, CDR2 SQIVND (reference sequence). CDR3 length: 14 residues. The CDR3 region has the DNA TGTGCCAGTAGTATTGGAAACTTTCAAGAGACCCAGTACTTC. It translates to CASSIGNFQETQYF.

This clonotype was counted a few times. V usage is TRBV20-1 and J usage is TRBJ1-1; perhaps TRBD1 as D (5 bases). CDR3 length equals 15 residues. Trimming stripped 0 bases from V and 1 base from J, with 12 bases between. In germline, CDR1 is DFQATT, CDR2 SNEGSKA (reference sequence). The CDR3 DNA reads TGCAGTGCTAGAGACGTGGGACGGGAGAACACTGAAGCTTTCTTT. Amino acids: CSARDVGRENTEAFF.

The chain couples TRBV28 to TRBJ1-2, with 7 bases that match TRBD1. The germline V gene has CDR1 MDHEN and CDR2 SYDVKM. This CDR3 is 13 amino acids long. V lost 3 bases and J lost 6; bases outside the gene matches: 4. CDR3 sequence: CASSFAGGNGYTF. Written as DNA, the CDR3 is TGTGCCAGCAGTTTCGCAGGGGGGAATGGCTACACCTTC.

This clonotype was seen ten or more times. The gene calls are TRBV30 and TRBJ1-1; D might be TRBD1 (5 bases). This CDR3 has 11 residues. CDR1 is GTSNPN and CDR2 is SVGIG in the germline V gene (reference sequence). V was shortened by 7 bases and J by 0 bases, with 6 bases between the two germline ends. The CDR3 reads CALDMNTEAFF. The CDR3 nucleotides are TGTGCCTTGGACATGAACACTGAAGCTTTCTTT.

Note on this clonotype: Just one base apart from a much larger clone, this may be a read error. The chain uses TRBV27 and TRBJ1-5; tentatively, D is TRBD1 (5 bases). Looked up from germline, CDR1 is MNHEY and CDR2 is SMNVEV (reference sequence). The CDR3 is made up of 15 amino acids. CDR3 protein: CASSFAGTLNQPRHF. The CDR3 region has the DNA TGTGCCAGCAGTTTTGCCGGGACCCTCAATCAGCCCCGGCATTTT.

About this clonotype: A much bigger clone sits one base away, suggesting this may be a read error. The genes are TRBV30 and TRBJ1-1; no clear D. Between the trimmed V and J ends, which lost 2 bases and 11 bases, there was a span of 9 bases. This CDR3 is built from 10 residues. Germline V gene lookup returns CDR1 GTSNPN and CDR2 SVGIG (reference sequence). The CDR3 bases are TGTGCCTGGAGTACCCACCGGGCTTTCTTT. As protein: CAWSTHRAFF.

This chain joins TRBV28 and TRBJ1-5, with 10 bases matching TRBD1. Germline loops: CDR1 MDHEN, CDR2 SYDVKM. Trimming took 5 bases from V and 6 from J; bases not matched to a gene: 7. This CDR3 comprises 15 residues. In DNA form, the CDR3 reads TGTGCCAGCAGTCCTGGGACAGGGGCGGTTCAGCCCCAGCATTTT. It is translated as CASSPGTGAVQPQHF.

The chain uses TRBV6-1 and TRBJ1-5; D unclear. Looked up from germline, CDR1 is MNHNS and CDR2 is SASEGT. The V end lost 8 bases, the J end lost 3 bases, and 11 bases lay between the germline ends. This CDR3 has 13 residues. The CDR3 reads CASCSGVNQPQHF. The CDR3 DNA sequence: TGTGCCAGCTGCTCAGGAGTCAATCAGCCCCAGCATTTT.

This clonotype was detected many times. CDR3 sequence (DNA): TGTGCCAGCAGTTCCGCGATCGGGGGGGAGAACACTGAAGCTTTCTTT. Amino acid sequence: CASSSAIGGENTEAFF. The chain joins TRBV12-3 or TRBV12-4 to TRBJ1-1, with D perhaps TRBD1 (5 bases). The CDR3 extends over 16 amino acids. The V end was cut by 4 bases, the J end by 1 base, with 16 bases between.

This clonotype appeared many times. The chain is built from TRBV7-9 and TRBJ1-3; D remains ambiguous. Germline-derived CDR1 and CDR2 are SEHNR and FQNEAQ (reference sequence). V lost 3 bases, J lost 2 bases, and 8 bases lay in between. This CDR3 has 14 residues. The CDR3 bases are TGTGCCAGCAGCTTCCCCCTAACTGGAAACACCATATATTTT. This encodes CASSFPLTGNTIYF.

This clonotype appeared many times. The rearrangement uses TRBV2 and TRBJ1-5; D uncertain. The germline V gene encodes CDR1 SNHLY and CDR2 FYNNEI. The V end was cut by 8 bases, the J end by 6 bases, with 17 bases between. This CDR3 has 14 residues. CDR3 loop: CASGVAMSLQPQHF. Here the CDR3 DNA reads TGTGCCAGCGGTGTGGCTATGTCCCTTCAGCCCCAGCATTTT. The variable domain in full, with the rest retrieved from reference TRBV2 and TRBJ1-5, is EPEVTQTPSHQVTQMGQEVILRCVPISNHLYFYWYRQILGQKVEFLVSFYNNEISEKSEIFDDQFSVERPDGSNFTLKIRSTKLEDSAMYFCASGVAMSLQPQHFGDGTRLSIL.

This clonotype was observed at least ten times. This chain uses TRBV27 with TRBJ1-1, with 7 bases matching TRBD1. V lost 5 bases to trimming and J lost 4 bases; unmatched junction nucleotides: 7. The CDR3 runs 14 residues. Per germline, CDR1 MNHEY and CDR2 SMNVEV (reference sequence). CDR3 DNA sequence: TGTGCCAGCAGTAACTTGGACAGGATCACTGAAGCTTTCTTT. Amino acid sequence: CASSNLDRITEAFF.

The gene calls are TRBV19 and TRBJ1-1; 8 bases map to TRBD1. Germline V gene sequence: CDR1 LNHDA, CDR2 SQIVND (reference sequence). The CDR3 loop spans 14 amino acids. V was clipped by 7 bases and J by 5 bases; unmatched bases: 9. The CDR3 is CASTVTGARTEAFF. CDR3 DNA sequence: TGTGCCAGTACCGTGACAGGGGCTCGGACTGAAGCTTTCTTT.